This entry is about one T cell receptor (beta chain). With 3 bases removed from V and 0 bases from J, the gap between germline ends came to 13 bases. The CDR3 is 16 amino acids. CDR1 and CDR2 from the germline V gene are SGHNT and YYREEE (reference sequence). Only in-frame clones appear in the TCRdb table, and some are missing; sequencing was by immunoSEQ multiplex PCR. The top ten clones hold approximately 1% of a sample with fewer than 350,000 clones, almost 90% of them seen once. The data stem from a study of blood T cell repertoires in COVID-19. The sample was PBMCs or T cells enriched from blood (not recorded which). The chain links TRBV5-4 to TRBJ2-1, with TRBD2 as a possible D gene (5 bases). The receptor comes from a woman in her 30s who had been exposed to COVID-19. As DNA, the CDR3 is TGTGCCAGCAGCTGGCCCCTAGCCCCCTCCTACAATGAGCAGTTCTTC. Translated, it gives CASSWPLAPSYNEQFF.